A selection of T cell receptor beta chains follows, all from one sample in a study of molecular identifiers for immune sequencing clone quantification. MiXCR, applied by TCRdb to the PCR reads, yields one record per CDR3 protein. Among some 590,000 distinct CDR3 sequences, roughly 23% were seen once, and the ten largest hold 0.7% to 0.95%. What was sequenced was naive CD8+ T cells from blood, with Jurkat cell RNA spiked in. These receptor sequences come from a human donor in good health. Some libraries in this study had Jurkat cell RNA spiked in. CDR3s include the opening cysteine and the closing phenylalanine or tryptophan. Size values are once, few and many counts, or a class for expanded clones, and some rows have none.

>many|TRBJ2-2|TRBV6-5
CASRSTGELFF
>many|TRBJ2-7|TRBV12-3/TRBV12-4
CASSLGPRTYEQYF
>many|TRBJ2-7|TRBV5-1
CASSPTGGTRYEQYF
>-|TRBJ2-1|TRBV28
CASSDLAGSLYNEQFF
>many|TRBJ2-5|TRBV2
CASSAGLGWVQETQYF
>-|TRBJ2-7|TRBV27
CASSLWKDRAGVNEQYF
>many|TRBJ1-5|TRBV21-1
CASSPHRAGDYSNQPQHF
>many|TRBJ2-3|TRBV7-2
CASSPHERDTQYF
>-|TRBJ2-1|TRBV6-5
CASSYPTSGTHNEQFF
>few|TRBJ2-7|TRBV10-3
CAISGVRDRSYEQYF
>many|TRBJ2-7|TRBV28
CASNSNTGTHYEQYF
>-|TRBJ2-1|TRBV12-3/TRBV12-4
CASSELDRENEQFF
>-|TRBJ2-2|TRBV12-5
CASGLVQGFAENTGELFF
>many|TRBJ2-5|TRBV5-6
CASSISYQETQYF
>-|TRBJ1-1|TRBV4-1
CASSHNFGANTEAFF
>-|TRBJ1-1|TRBV28
CASSLRTGLVAFF
>-|TRBJ2-7|TRBV5-6
CASSSPDRGYEQYF
>few|TRBJ1-1|TRBV11-2
CASSQGWPAVTEAFF
>-|TRBJ2-3|TRBV24-1
CATSDPRQGVVSLSTDTQYF
>many|TRBJ2-7|TRBV20-1
CSAREQGQGVRYEQYF
>-|TRBJ2-3|TRBV4-1
CASSHSPSSGGLGTDTQYF
>-|TRBJ2-5|TRBV20-1
CSARDSGRTDETQYF
>-|TRBJ2-3|TRBV19
CASSVATRSSTDTQYF
>many|TRBJ2-7|TRBV28
CASRGTGDYYEQYF
>few|TRBJ2-5|TRBV3-2
CASSPTLVLDPKETQYF
>many|TRBJ2-7|TRBV6-1
CASSESRIRRYEQYF